A single sample is the source of the 10 T cell receptor beta chains below, sequenced in a study of beta chain features in type 1 diabetes. Expressed TCRB transcripts were sequenced after all isolated RNA was converted to cDNA. Clones were sequenced by immunoSEQ multiplex PCR, and TCRdb holds only the in-frame ones, with some missing. The sample has hundreds of thousands of clones; roughly 12% are singletons. Sequencing input: naive CD4+ T cells from blood. These receptors all come from a man aged 18 to 30 in good health.

This clone was seen more than once but under ten times. The V call is TRBV29-1, the J call TRBJ1-1; 9 bases line up with TRBD1. The V and J ends lost 7 bases and 1 base, in that order; junction bases with no gene match: 7. Per the germline V gene, CDR1 is SQVTM and CDR2 is ANQGSEA. This CDR3 has 14 residues. CDR3 sequence: CSGGLDRGNTEAFF. The CDR3 DNA reads TGCAGCGGGGGATTGGACAGGGGGAACACTGAAGCTTTCTTT.

This chain joins TRBV30 and TRBJ1-1; 8 bases fit TRBD1. Germline assignment: CDR1 GTSNPN and CDR2 SVGIG (reference sequence). The trim removed 4 bases at V and 7 bases at J, leaving 8 bases unmatched. The CDR3 covers 13 residues. The CDR3 sequence: CAWIRTGRSEAFF. In DNA form, the CDR3 reads TGTGCCTGGATCCGGACAGGGCGAAGTGAAGCTTTCTTT.

In this sample, this clone turned up a few times. The rearrangement joins TRBV6-6 to TRBJ2-3; D gene unclear. Germline V gene lookup returns CDR1 MNHNY and CDR2 SVGAGI (reference sequence). V gave up 2 bases and J gave up 6 bases, with 9 bases separating them. The CDR3 contains 13 residues. In DNA, the CDR3 is TGTGCCAGCAGTTACGGCAATCCGGATACGCAGTATTTT. Amino acids: CASSYGNPDTQYF.

This clone has a count of ten or more. The chain joins TRBV4-3 to TRBJ2-6; 7 bases fit TRBD1. The CDR3 is 15 residues long. CDR1 LGHNA and CDR2 YSLEER come from the germline V gene. V shed 9 bases, J shed 2 bases, and the junction held 7 bases outside the gene matches. Here the CDR3 DNA reads TGCGCCAGTAGACAGGGTTTGACTGGGGCCAACGTCCTGACTTTC. Its protein product is CASRQGLTGANVLTF.

There are a few counts of this clone. The chain joins TRBV18 to TRBJ2-3, with 7 bases fitting TRBD2. The trim removed 6 bases at V and 2 bases at J, leaving 14 bases unmatched. Germline V gives CDR1 KGHSH, CDR2 LQKENI. The CDR3 is 17 amino acids. The CDR3 region has the DNA TGTGCCAGCTCGCCTGGGGGGGACCTAGCGGCCACAGATACGCAGTATTTT. Its translation is CASSPGGDLAATDTQYF.

A few counts support this clone. This chain links TRBV4-2 with TRBJ2-7, with 12 bases matching TRBD1. The CDR3 has 19 residues. With V trimmed by 2 bases and J by 2 bases, 13 bases remained unmatched. Germline V gene data show CDR1 as LGHNA and CDR2 as YNFKEQ. In DNA form, the CDR3 reads TGTGCCAGCAGCCAACCGGGACAGGGGGCGGGGGGGCTTACCTACGAGCAGTACTTC. Translated, it gives CASSQPGQGAGGLTYEQYF.

The rearrangement uses TRBV11-2 and TRBJ2-5, with 12 bases matching TRBD1. This CDR3 spans 16 amino acids. Germline values: CDR1 SGHAT, CDR2 FQNNGV. The trim removed 5 bases at V and 5 bases at J, leaving 9 bases unmatched. DNA of the CDR3: TGTGCCAGCAGCCGCAACCCCGGGACAGGGGGCGAGACCCAGTACTTC. This encodes CASSRNPGTGGETQYF. The variable domain in full, completed from reference TRBV11-2 and TRBJ2-5, reads EAGVAQSPRYKIIEKRQSVAFWCNPISGHATLYWYQQILGQGPKLLIQFQNNGVVDDSQLPKDRFSAERLKGVDSTLKIQPAKLEDSAVYLCASSRNPGTGGETQYFGPGTRLLVL.

The chain joins TRBV29-1 to TRBJ1-1; D uncertain. The CDR3 is 10 residues long. Germline CDR1 reads SQVTM; CDR2 reads ANQGSEA. The V and J ends lost 4 bases and 4 bases respectively, with 4 bases between them. CDR3 residues: CSVGVTEAFF. CDR3 sequence (DNA): TGCAGCGTTGGAGTCACTGAAGCTTTCTTT.

This clone turned up a few times. This rearrangement joins TRBV4-1 to TRBJ1-2, with 7 bases fitting TRBD1. The CDR3 extends over 17 amino acids. The trim removed 4 bases at V and 4 bases at J, leaving 15 bases unmatched. Germline V gene data show CDR1 as MGHRA and CDR2 as YSYEKL. The CDR3 spells CASSLPTGPKTTYGYTF. The CDR3 nucleotides are TGCGCCAGCAGCCTTCCGACAGGGCCGAAAACTACCTATGGCTACACCTTC.

The CDR3 nucleotides are TGTGCCAGCAGCTTAGGGTTCGGGGGACTTCCCACTGAAGCTTTCTTT. Its translation: CASSLGFGGLPTEAFF. The V gene is TRBV7-9, the J gene TRBJ1-1; D perhaps matches TRBD1 (5 bases). V shed 1 base and J shed 4 bases, with 16 bases lying between them. This CDR3 spans 16 amino acids. Germline loops: CDR1 SEHNR, CDR2 FQNEAQ (reference sequence).